These 5 T cell receptor beta chains came from one sample sequenced in a study of cytomegalovirus exposure and HLA in healthy donors. PCR involved 60 Vbeta and 13 Jbeta primers. The assay was immunoSEQ multiplex PCR, and TCRdb's table has in-frame clones only and misses some. Among about 210,000 clones listed, about 80% were seen once. Sequencing was performed on PBMCs. The receptors stem from a man aged 35-49 years in good health and CMV-seropositive.

The rearrangement joins TRBV18 to TRBJ2-3; no definite D call. CDR1 is KGHSH, CDR2 LQKENI, per germline. This CDR3 spans 13 amino acids. The V gene lost 2 bases and the J gene lost 5 bases, with 8 bases spanning the gap. CDR3 amino acids: CASSPGVGDTQYF. CDR3 in DNA: TGTGCCAGCTCACCAGGAGTGGGAGATACGCAGTATTTT. Combining the CDR3 with reference TRBV18 and TRBJ2-3 gives the whole variable domain NAGVMQNPRHLVRRRGQEARLRCSPMKGHSHVYWYRQLPEEGLKFMVYLQKENIIDESGMPKERFSAEFPKEGPSILRIQQVVRGDSAAYFCASSPGVGDTQYFGPGTRLTVL.

The chain links TRBV5-8 to TRBJ1-5; 11 bases map to TRBD1. The V and J ends lost 4 bases and 3 bases, in that order; junction bases with no gene match: 9. Germline V gene sequence: CDR1 SGHTS, CDR2 YDEGEE. This CDR3 spans 17 amino acids. DNA of the CDR3: TGTGCCAGCAGCCTGGACCGGGACAGGGGGTACAATCAGCCCCAGCATTTT. Translation gives CASSLDRDRGYNQPQHF.

The V and J genes are TRBV11-2 and TRBJ2-1; D gene uncertain. Trimming shortened V by 0 bases and J by 4 bases, and 22 bases separated the two germline ends. Per the germline V gene, CDR1 is SGHAT and CDR2 is FQNNGV. The CDR3 has 19 amino acids. CDR3 sequence: CASSLDRSQIILVYNEQFF. CDR3 nucleotide sequence: TGTGCCAGCAGCTTAGATCGCTCCCAGATTATCCTAGTATACAATGAGCAGTTCTTC.

The gene calls are TRBV27 and TRBJ1-1; no firm D call. Germline CDR1 MNHEY, CDR2 SMNVEV (reference sequence). The CDR3 extends over 11 amino acids. The ends were cut back, 8 bases at V and 8 bases at J, with 12 bases in the middle. The CDR3 here is CASQLGQEAFF. The CDR3 DNA reads as TGTGCCAGCCAGTTGGGCCAGGAAGCTTTCTTT.

This chain links TRBV21-1 with TRBJ1-5; the D call in the table, TRBD1, was not verified against the DNA. TRBV21-1 is a known pseudogene. This CDR3 has 15 residues. The CDR3 nucleotides read TGTGCCAGCAGCCTTCGGACAGGGATTAATCAGCCCCAGCATTTT. This encodes CASSLRTGINQPQHF.